This T cell receptor beta chain was recovered during a study of CD8+CD57+ T cells in acquired aplastic anemia. The overall study: Sorted CD4+ and CD8+ cells gave an average of 3.2 ug of DNA.

This clonotype was recorded many times. Its antigen is currently unknown. With 7 bases removed from V and 1 base from J, the gap between germline ends came to 14 bases. The CDR3 extends over 15 amino acids. Germline loops: CDR1 GTSNPN, CDR2 SVGIG (reference sequence). CDR3 and TCR beta VDJ profiling relied on genomic DNA as the template. MiXCR, applied by TCRdb to the reads, yields one record per CDR3 protein. The table shows roughly 63,000 distinct CDR3 sequences, with approximately 51% occurring only once. Points from the study as a whole: Between patients and controls, over 25 CD8+ CDR3 sequences were found in common. Researchers reported that CD8+ Simpson's diversity was not significantly different in patients versus controls.

This TCR came from a human donor in good health, serving as a control. Sample: sorted CD4+, CD8+, or CD8+CD57+ T cells (not recorded which) from PBMCs. The J gene is TRBJ1-6, the V gene TRBV30, with D perhaps matching TRBD1 (5 bases). The CDR3 loop reads CASGGESSYNSPLHF. The CDR3, as DNA: TGTGCCTCCGGGGGGGAAAGTTCCTATAATTCACCCCTCCACTTT.